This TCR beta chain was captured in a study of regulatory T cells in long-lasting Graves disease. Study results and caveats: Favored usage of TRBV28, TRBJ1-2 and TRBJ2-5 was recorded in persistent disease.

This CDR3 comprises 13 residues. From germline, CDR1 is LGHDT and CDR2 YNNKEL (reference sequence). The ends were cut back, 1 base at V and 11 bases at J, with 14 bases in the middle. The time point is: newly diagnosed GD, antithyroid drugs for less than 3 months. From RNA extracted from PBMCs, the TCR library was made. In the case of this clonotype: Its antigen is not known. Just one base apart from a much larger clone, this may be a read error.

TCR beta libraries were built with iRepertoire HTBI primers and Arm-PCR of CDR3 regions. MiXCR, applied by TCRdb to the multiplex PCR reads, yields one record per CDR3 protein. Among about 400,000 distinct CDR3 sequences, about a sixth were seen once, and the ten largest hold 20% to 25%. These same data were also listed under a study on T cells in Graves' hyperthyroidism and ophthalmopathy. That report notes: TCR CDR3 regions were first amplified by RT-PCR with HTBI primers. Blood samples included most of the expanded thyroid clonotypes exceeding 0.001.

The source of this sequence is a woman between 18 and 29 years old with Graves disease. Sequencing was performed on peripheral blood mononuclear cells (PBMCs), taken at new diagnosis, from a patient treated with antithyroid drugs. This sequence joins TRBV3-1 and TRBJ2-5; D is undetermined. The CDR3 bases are TGTGCCAGCAGCCAAGGGGAAGTGAGTGAGCAGTACTTC. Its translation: CASSQGEVSEQYF.